This T cell receptor beta chain was sequenced in a study of blood T cell repertoires in COVID-19 (dated by TCRdb to about 2020). Broadly, across the study: Samples covering the acute and convalescent phases of COVID-19 were provided by collaborators in the United States, Italy and Spain. The material from the prospective study consisted of cDNA or gDNA derived from T cells, B-cell-depleted T cells, or PBMCs. Where HLA class I and class II types were available, the types were taken from metadata supplied by the sample provider, not from assay-based typing. Nearly every sample came with metadata listing a de-identified subject ID, COVID-19 status, age in years and sex. The repertoires were made available in a free public database intended to serve as a resource for research on the immune response to SARS-CoV-2. Deeply sampled blood TCRbeta repertoires from subjects exposed to, actively infected with, or recovered from COVID-19 were included in the dataset. The samples were drawn from two sources: the first 160 participants of the ongoing ImmuneRACE study, and 950 to 1,500 subjects contributed by 6 global collaborators. Study-level results and caveats: The quantity of clinical and demographic metadata differed by source and by participant and was supplied without curation.

The CDR3 covers 14 residues, taking in both the cysteine and the phenylalanine. Only the CDR3 region is kept as DNA, spanning 42 bases read in frame from base 1. V ends up 5 bases short and J 4 bases short, with an unmatched junction base count of 6. The germline V gene gives CDR1 as SGHTA and CDR2 as FQGNSA. This clone was observed once. Its cognate antigen has yet to be identified. The input lacks base qualities; no much larger clone sits a single base away. Collaborating institutions collected whole blood in K2EDTA tubes following their own protocols. Collaborator samples were shipped for TCRbeta analysis as frozen whole blood, isolated PBMCs, or DNA extracted from either sample type. The immunoSEQ Assay, a bias-controlled multiplex PCR, was used to amplify TCRbeta CDR3 regions from genomic DNA. In the authors' own workflow: Within the assay, amplification of reference gene primers was used to estimate how many nucleated cells each sample contained. To quantify the absolute abundance of each unique TCRbeta CDR3 rearrangement, sequence reads were collapsed and filtered. For each sample, productive Simpson clonality was calculated by taking the square root of Simpson's diversity index across productive rearrangements. Entries here come from immuneACCESS through TCRdb and include only in-frame sequences with V and J called. Some clones fail to appear in such tables; in the studies checked, an unresolved V gene covers under half of the shortfall, and the cause of the remainder is unknown. Clone size and V and J calls were adopted from that table, with D and trimming inferred from the DNA. The sample data list roughly 63,000 clones, and approximately 89% of these were observed just once. The ten largest clones capture roughly 8.8% of the sample.

This sequence uses TRBV7-2 and TRBJ1-1; the central 8 bases match TRBD1. The origin of this receptor is a man aged 50 or older with active COVID-19. Input material: peripheral blood. The nucleotide sequence is TGTGCCAGCAGCCCTTGGACAGGGATCACTGAAGCTTTCTTT. Its amino acids are CASSPWTGITEAFF.